These 25 T cell receptor beta chains originate from one sample sequenced in a study of patients and donors after allogeneic stem cell transplantation. TCRdb re-derived calls from the RT-PCR reads in MiXCR, one entry per CDR3 protein. The data show about a million distinct CDR3 sequences, about 20% seen once. Sequencing used blood, either unsorted or a sorted T cell fraction (not recorded which). The receptor source for this set is a human donor who was either an allogeneic HSCT recipient or a stem cell or donor lymphocyte infusion donor (not recorded which). It is not recorded whose cells these are; they may come from a transplant donor.

This clonotype has a handful of counts. The rearrangement links TRBV6-2 or TRBV6-3 to TRBJ2-2; no reliable D call. Trimming took 8 bases from V and 1 from J, leaving 11 bases between them. Germline V lookup: CDR1 MNHEY, CDR2 SVGEGT. The CDR3 consists of 14 residues. CDR3 residues: CASAQSLNTGELFF. The CDR3 DNA reads TGTGCCAGCGCACAGTCCCTGAACACCGGGGAGCTGTTTTTT.

The chain employs TRBV6-5 and TRBJ2-7; TRBD2 matches at 9 bases. CDR1 and CDR2 from the germline V gene are MNHEY and SVGAGI. Germline trimming cut 0 bases from V and 0 bases from J; bases unmatched to any gene: 3. The CDR3 extends over 16 amino acids. CDR3 in DNA: TGTGCCAGCAGTTACTCACCGGGACTAGCCTCCTACGAGCAGTACTTC. Translation: CASSYSPGLASYEQYF.

This chain connects TRBV4-3 to TRBJ1-6; D unresolved. V was shortened by 2 bases and J by 0 bases, with 11 bases between the two germline ends. The CDR3 totals 17 residues. Germline lookup yields CDR1 LGHNA and CDR2 YSLEER. CDR3 in amino acids: CASSQWKVNSYNSPLHF. CDR3 DNA sequence: TGCGCCAGCAGCCAATGGAAGGTTAACTCCTATAATTCACCCCTCCACTTT.

The V and J genes are TRBV9 and TRBJ2-7; TRBD1 matches 7 bases. Germline lookup yields CDR1 SGDLS and CDR2 YYNGEE. The CDR3 is 13 residues long. The J segment lost 2 bases and the V segment lost 3 bases, leaving 2 bases of the junction unmatched. CDR3 protein: CASSDGTAYEQYF. The CDR3 nucleotides read TGTGCCAGCAGCGATGGGACAGCCTACGAGCAGTACTTC.

This sequence joins TRBV15 and TRBJ1-1; 8 bases are a match to TRBD1. V was clipped by 5 bases and J by 4 bases; unmatched bases: 9. The V gene's germline CDR1 is LNHNV and CDR2 YYDKDF (reference sequence). The CDR3 runs 15 residues. CDR3: CATSPGGRSVTEAFF. CDR3 coding DNA: TGTGCCACCAGCCCAGGGGGCAGGTCAGTCACTGAAGCTTTCTTT.

This clonotype has only a few counts. The J gene is TRBJ2-1, the V gene TRBV5-1; TRBD2 aligns across 11 bases. V shed 4 bases and J 7 bases; nucleotides not matched to a gene: 7. Per germline, CDR1 SGHRS and CDR2 YFSETQ. The length of the CDR3 is 15 residues. This CDR3 reads CASSDRLAGTNEQFF. In DNA form, the CDR3 reads TGCGCCAGCAGCGACCGACTAGCGGGAACAAATGAGCAGTTCTTC.

This clonotype was detected only a few times. The chain recombines TRBV7-9 with TRBJ2-2; D gene unclear. This CDR3 spans 11 amino acids. Germline CDR1 reads SEHNR; CDR2 reads FQNEAQ (reference sequence). Trimming pared 4 bases from V and 7 bases from J, leaving 4 bases between. As DNA, the CDR3 is TGTGCCAGCAGCTCTATCGGGGAGCTGTTTTTT. It specifies CASSSIGELFF. Full variable domain (missing parts from reference TRBV7-9 and TRBJ2-2): DTGVSQNPRHKITKRGQNVTFRCDPISEHNRLYWYRQTLGQGPEFLTYFQNEAQLEKSRLLSDRFSAERPKGSFSTLEIQRTEQGDSAMYLCASSSIGELFFGEGSRLTVL.

The chain recombines TRBV6-1 with TRBJ1-1; D is ambiguous. This CDR3 is built from 15 residues. Germline assignment: CDR1 MNHNS and CDR2 SASEGT. The germline V and J ends were trimmed by 6 bases and 1 base, with 15 bases remaining between them. CDR3: CASRLRSLGNTEAFF. The DNA for the CDR3 is TGTGCCAGCAGGCTACGGAGTCTGGGGAACACTGAAGCTTTCTTT.

This rearrangement joins TRBV5-1 to TRBJ2-2; no reliable D call. V was pared by 3 bases and J by 0 bases, with 15 bases between. The germline CDR1 and CDR2 sequences are SGHRS and YFSETQ. This CDR3 is built from 17 residues. The CDR3 spells CASSWVMSHPNTGELFF. Here the CDR3 DNA reads TGCGCCAGCAGCTGGGTGATGAGTCATCCGAACACCGGGGAGCTGTTTTTT. Combining the CDR3 with reference TRBV5-1 and TRBJ2-2 gives the whole variable domain KAGVTQTPRYLIKTRGQQVTLSCSPISGHRSVSWYQQTPGQGLQFLFEYFSETQRNKGNFPGRFSGRQFSNSRSEMNVSTLELGDSALYLCASSWVMSHPNTGELFFGEGSRLTVL.

This clonotype was counted a few times. This chain links TRBV29-1 with TRBJ2-1; D is uncertain. The V gene lost 4 bases and the J gene lost 7 bases, with 11 bases spanning the gap. The germline CDR1 and CDR2 sequences are SQVTM and ANQGSEA. The CDR3 spans 12 residues. For the CDR3, the DNA is TGCAGCGTTGGGAACAGTGTAAATGAGCAGTTCTTC. It encodes CSVGNSVNEQFF.

The chain has TRBV15 and TRBJ2-7; 9 bases fit TRBD1. The ends lost 5 bases at V and 3 bases at J; junction bases unmatched: 5. The CDR3 has 14 residues. The germline V gene has CDR1 LNHNV and CDR2 YYDKDF (reference sequence). CDR3 coding DNA: TGTGCCACCAGCGCCCGGGACAGGGTCTACGAGCAGTACTTC. Amino acids: CATSARDRVYEQYF.

This clonotype appeared a few times. The chain uses TRBV12-3 or TRBV12-4 and TRBJ1-1; D unresolved. The CDR3 is made up of 12 amino acids. The V end was cut by 6 bases, the J end by 8 bases, with 13 bases between. The CDR3 nucleotides are TGTGCCAGCAGCCACCCGGAGGAGGAAGCTTTCTTT. This sequence encodes CASSHPEEEAFF.

The V call is TRBV6-1, the J call TRBJ2-2; possible D gene TRBD2, 6 bases. V lost 11 bases, J lost 6 bases, and 25 bases lay in between. CDR3 length equals 16 residues. Germline lookup yields CDR1 MNHNS and CDR2 SASEGT. CDR3 in DNA: TGTGCCTCAAGGGACTCCGCCAGTGCGTTGTCCGGGGAGCTGTTTTTT. Encoded protein: CASRDSASALSGELFF.

The chain couples TRBV5-1 to TRBJ2-7, with 8 nucleotides matching TRBD2. The CDR3 sequence is 14 residues long. V lost 5 bases, J lost 4 bases, and 8 bases stayed unmatched. In germline, CDR1 is SGHRS, CDR2 YFSETQ. DNA for the CDR3: TGCGCCAGCAGAGGGATAGCGGGGACGTACGAGCAGTACTTC. Translating gives CASRGIAGTYEQYF.

The genes are TRBV4-1 and TRBJ1-5; D not resolved. The germline V and J ends were trimmed by 1 base and 7 bases, with 11 bases remaining between them. This CDR3 spans 14 amino acids. Germline loops: CDR1 MGHRA, CDR2 YSYEKL. DNA of the CDR3: TGCGCCAGCAGCCAAGTTCTGGGTCCCCAGCCCCAGCATTTT. Its translation: CASSQVLGPQPQHF.

This clonotype showed up just a few times. The rearrangement uses TRBV7-3 and TRBJ2-2; D ambiguous. This CDR3 region has 11 residues. Between the trimmed V and J ends, which lost 1 base and 10 bases, there was a span of 4 bases. CDR1 SGHTA and CDR2 FQGTGA come from the germline V gene. CDR3 coding DNA: TGTGCCAGCAGCTTAAACGCGGAGCTGTTTTTT. Its translation is CASSLNAELFF. Looking up the rest from reference TRBV7-3 and TRBJ2-2 gives the full variable domain: GAGVSQTPSNKVTEKGKYVELRCDPISGHTALYWYRQSLGQGPEFLIYFQGTGAADDSGLPNDRFFAVRPEGSVSTLKIQRTERGDSAVYLCASSLNAELFFGEGSRLTVL.

CDR3 in amino acids: CASSKRPSYQPQHF. The CDR3, as DNA: TGTGCCAGCAGCAAAAGACCCTCGTATCAGCCCCAGCATTTT. V is TRBV21-1 and J is TRBJ1-5. TRBV21-1 is a documented pseudogene. The CDR3 runs to 14 residues.

This clonotype was seen at least ten times. The V call is TRBV20-1, the J call TRBJ2-1; 10 bases are a match to TRBD2. Germline V CDR1 and CDR2: DFQATT, SNEGSKA (reference sequence). CDR3 length: 14 amino acids. Losses at the gene ends were 6 bases for V and 4 bases for J; bases not matched to a gene: 6. The CDR3 loop reads CSATGTSVYNEQFF. CDR3 nucleotide sequence: TGCAGTGCCACCGGGACTAGCGTTTACAATGAGCAGTTCTTC.

This chain connects TRBV30 to TRBJ2-7, with 8 positions matching TRBD2. Looked up from germline, CDR1 is GTSNPN and CDR2 is SVGIG (reference sequence). This CDR3 contains 14 residues. Written as DNA, the CDR3 is TGTGCGAGATTCCCTCCCGGGAGGGCCTACGAGCAGTACTTC. Translation: CARFPPGRAYEQYF.

This clonotype was detected ten times or more. The CDR3 here is CASSFTSGSYNEQFF. CDR3 nucleotides: TGTGCCAGCAGTTTTACTAGCGGGAGCTACAATGAGCAGTTCTTC. The chain recombines TRBV12-3 or TRBV12-4 with TRBJ2-1; TRBD2 aligns across 11 bases. Losses at the gene ends were 3 bases for V and 3 bases for J; bases not matched to a gene: 1. This CDR3 contains 15 residues.

The chain is built from TRBV5-4 and TRBJ1-1; D perhaps matches TRBD1 (5 bases). Germline V gene data show CDR1 as SGHNT and CDR2 as YYREEE (reference sequence). The CDR3 covers 15 residues. V was shortened by 1 base and J by 4 bases, with 14 bases between the two germline ends. CDR3 sequence (DNA): TGTGCCAGCAGCTTGTTCAGGGTCCCCTCCACTGAAGCTTTCTTT. Encoded protein: CASSLFRVPSTEAFF.

This clonotype was counted between two and nine times. This chain joins TRBV6-6 and TRBJ1-2; TRBD1 aligns across 7 bases. The length of the CDR3 is 11 residues. Trimming at V came to 10 bases and at J to 8 bases, leaving 7 bases not matched to a gene. Germline V gene sequence: CDR1 MNHNY, CDR2 SVGAGI (reference sequence). The DNA of the CDR3 is TGTGCCACGTCAGGGGGAGCCGGCTACACCTTC. As protein: CATSGGAGYTF.

The V gene is TRBV20-1, the J gene TRBJ2-1, with 7 bases fitting TRBD2. The CDR3 contains 12 residues. With V trimmed by 6 bases and J by 8 bases, 7 bases remained unmatched. CDR1 and CDR2 from the germline V gene are DFQATT and SNEGSKA (reference sequence). The CDR3 region has the DNA TGCAGTGCCAAGAGCGGGGTACATGAGCAGTTCTTC. It encodes CSAKSGVHEQFF.

The V call is TRBV5-6, the J call TRBJ2-7; tentatively, D is TRBD2 (5 bases). The CDR3 is made up of 13 amino acids. Germline loops: CDR1 SGHDT, CDR2 YYEEEE. V was clipped by 4 bases and J by 6 bases, with 14 bases between them. CDR3 nucleotide sequence: TGTGCCAGCAGCCGGGGATTAGGTGGCGAGCAGTACTTC. The encoded protein is CASSRGLGGEQYF. The full variable domain, its missing parts supplied by reference TRBV5-6 and TRBJ2-7, is DAGVTQSPTHLIKTRGQQVTLRCSPKSGHDTVSWYQQALGQGPQFIFQYYEEEERQRGNFPDRFSGHQFPNYSSELNVNALLLGDSALYLCASSRGLGGEQYFGPGTRLTVT.

The chain couples TRBV12-3 or TRBV12-4 to TRBJ1-3; D is uncertain. This CDR3 has 13 amino acids. Trimming stripped 3 bases from V and 2 bases from J, with 5 bases between. DNA of the CDR3: TGTGCCAGCAGTTTGTGGGCTGGAAACACCATATATTTT. This sequence encodes CASSLWAGNTIYF.